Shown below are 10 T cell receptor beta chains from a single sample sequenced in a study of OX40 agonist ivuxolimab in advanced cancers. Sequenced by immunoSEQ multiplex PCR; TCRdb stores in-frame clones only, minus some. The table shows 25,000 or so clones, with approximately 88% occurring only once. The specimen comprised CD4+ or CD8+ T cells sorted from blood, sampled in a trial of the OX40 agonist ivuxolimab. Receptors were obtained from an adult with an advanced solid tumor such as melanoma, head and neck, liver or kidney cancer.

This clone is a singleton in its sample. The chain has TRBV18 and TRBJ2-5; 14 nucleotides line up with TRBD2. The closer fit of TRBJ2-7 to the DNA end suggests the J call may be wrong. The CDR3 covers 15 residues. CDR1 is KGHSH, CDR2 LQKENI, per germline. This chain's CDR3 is CASSQGLAGAYEQYF. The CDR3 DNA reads TGTGCCAGCTCCCAGGGACTAGCGGGAGCCTACGAGCAGTACTTC.

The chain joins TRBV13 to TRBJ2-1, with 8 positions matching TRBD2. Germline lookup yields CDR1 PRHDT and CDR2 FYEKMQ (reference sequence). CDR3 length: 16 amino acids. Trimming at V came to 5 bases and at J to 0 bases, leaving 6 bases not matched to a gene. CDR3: CASSRLAISSYNEQFF. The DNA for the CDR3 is TGTGCCAGCAGCAGACTAGCGATCTCCTCCTACAATGAGCAGTTCTTC.

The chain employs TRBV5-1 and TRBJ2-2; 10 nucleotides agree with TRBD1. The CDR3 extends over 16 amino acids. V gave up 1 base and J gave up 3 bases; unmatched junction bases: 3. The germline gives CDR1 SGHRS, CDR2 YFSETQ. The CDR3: CASSLSGQGYTGELFF. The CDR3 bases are TGCGCCAGCAGCTTGTCGGGACAGGGGTACACCGGGGAGCTGTTTTTT. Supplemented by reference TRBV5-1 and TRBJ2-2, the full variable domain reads KAGVTQTPRYLIKTRGQQVTLSCSPISGHRSVSWYQQTPGQGLQFLFEYFSETQRNKGNFPGRFSGRQFSNSRSEMNVSTLELGDSALYLCASSLSGQGYTGELFFGEGSRLTVL.

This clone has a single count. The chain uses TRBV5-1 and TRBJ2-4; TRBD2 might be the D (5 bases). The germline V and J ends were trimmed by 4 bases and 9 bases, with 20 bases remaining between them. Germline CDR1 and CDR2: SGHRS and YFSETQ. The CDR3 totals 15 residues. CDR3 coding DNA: TGCGCCAGCAGCCCCGGGGTGGGGATAGGTGGCATTCAGTACTTC. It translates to CASSPGVGIGGIQYF.

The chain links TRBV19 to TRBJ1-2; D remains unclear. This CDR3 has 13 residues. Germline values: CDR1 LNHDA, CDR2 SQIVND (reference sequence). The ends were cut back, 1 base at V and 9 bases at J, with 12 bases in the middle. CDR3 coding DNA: TGTGCCAGTAGTATAGGAACTGTTCCCCGCTACACCTTC. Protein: CASSIGTVPRYTF. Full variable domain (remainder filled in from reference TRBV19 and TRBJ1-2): DGGITQSPKYLFRKEGQNVTLSCEQNLNHDAMYWYRQDPGQGLRLIYYSQIVNDFQKGDIAEGYSVSREKKESFPLTVTSAQKNPTAFYLCASSIGTVPRYTFGSGTRLTVV.

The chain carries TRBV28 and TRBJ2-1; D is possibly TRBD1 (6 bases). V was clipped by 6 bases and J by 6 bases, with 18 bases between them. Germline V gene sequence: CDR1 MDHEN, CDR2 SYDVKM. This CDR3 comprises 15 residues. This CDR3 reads CASSRTVDITNEQFF. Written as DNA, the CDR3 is TGTGCCAGCAGCCGGACAGTTGACATTACCAATGAGCAGTTCTTC.

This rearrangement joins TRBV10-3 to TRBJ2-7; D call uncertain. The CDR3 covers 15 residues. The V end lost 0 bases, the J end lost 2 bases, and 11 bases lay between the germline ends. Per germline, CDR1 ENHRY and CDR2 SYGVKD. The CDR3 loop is CAISESVDGAYEQYF. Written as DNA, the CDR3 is TGTGCCATCAGTGAGTCAGTGGACGGAGCCTACGAGCAGTACTTC.

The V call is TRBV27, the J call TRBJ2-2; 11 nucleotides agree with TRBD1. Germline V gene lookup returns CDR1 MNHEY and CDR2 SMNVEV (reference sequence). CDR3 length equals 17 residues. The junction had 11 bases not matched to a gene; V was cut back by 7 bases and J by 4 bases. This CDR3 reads CASNPIPGQGGTGELFF. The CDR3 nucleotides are TGTGCCAGCAACCCTATTCCGGGACAGGGGGGCACCGGGGAGCTGTTTTTT.

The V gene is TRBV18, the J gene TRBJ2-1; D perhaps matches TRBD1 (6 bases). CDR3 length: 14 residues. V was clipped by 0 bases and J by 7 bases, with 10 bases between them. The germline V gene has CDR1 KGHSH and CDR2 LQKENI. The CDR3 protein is CASSPPSGANEQFF. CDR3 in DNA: TGTGCCAGCTCACCACCGTCAGGGGCAAATGAGCAGTTCTTC.

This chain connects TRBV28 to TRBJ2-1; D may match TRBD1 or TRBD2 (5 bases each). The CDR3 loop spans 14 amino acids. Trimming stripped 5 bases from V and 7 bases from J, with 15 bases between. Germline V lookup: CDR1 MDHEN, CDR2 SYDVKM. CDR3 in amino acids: CASSMGDAKNEQFF. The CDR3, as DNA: TGTGCCAGCAGTATGGGGGACGCTAAGAATGAGCAGTTCTTC. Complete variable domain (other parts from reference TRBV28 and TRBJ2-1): DVKVTQSSRYLVKRTGEKVFLECVQDMDHENMFWYRQDPGLGLRLIYFSYDVKMKEKGDIPEGYSVSREKKERFSLILESASTNQTSMYLCASSMGDAKNEQFFGPGTRLTVL.